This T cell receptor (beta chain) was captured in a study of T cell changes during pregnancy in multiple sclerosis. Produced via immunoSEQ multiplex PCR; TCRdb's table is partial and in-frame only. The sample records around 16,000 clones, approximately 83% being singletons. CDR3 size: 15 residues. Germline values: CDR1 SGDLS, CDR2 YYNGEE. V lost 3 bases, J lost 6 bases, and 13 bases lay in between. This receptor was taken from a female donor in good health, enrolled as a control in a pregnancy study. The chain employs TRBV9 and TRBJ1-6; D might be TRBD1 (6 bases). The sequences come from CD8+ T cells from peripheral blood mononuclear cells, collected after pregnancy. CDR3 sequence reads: CASSAAAQGNSPLHF. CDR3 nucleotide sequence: TGTGCCAGCAGCGCCGCGGCACAGGGTAATTCACCCCTCCACTTT.